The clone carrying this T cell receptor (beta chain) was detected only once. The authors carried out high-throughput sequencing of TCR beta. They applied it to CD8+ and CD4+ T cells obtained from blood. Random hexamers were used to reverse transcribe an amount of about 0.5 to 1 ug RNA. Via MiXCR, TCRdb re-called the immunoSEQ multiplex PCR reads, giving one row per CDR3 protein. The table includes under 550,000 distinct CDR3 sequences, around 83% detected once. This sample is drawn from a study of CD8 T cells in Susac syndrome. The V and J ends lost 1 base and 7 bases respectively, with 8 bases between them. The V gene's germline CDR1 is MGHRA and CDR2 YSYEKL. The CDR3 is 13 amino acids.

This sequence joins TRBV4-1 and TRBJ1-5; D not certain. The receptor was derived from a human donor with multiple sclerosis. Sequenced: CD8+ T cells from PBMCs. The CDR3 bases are TGCGCCAGCAGCCAAGTTTTGGGACAGCCCCAGCATTTT. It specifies CASSQVLGQPQHF.